The 30 T cell receptor beta chains in this list originate from one sample, sequenced in a study of blood T cell repertoires in COVID-19 (dated by TCRdb to the early 2020s). Receptors were amplified or captured by the immunoSEQ multiplex PCR assay. Held by TCRdb, this immuneACCESS table contains in-frame sequences only and omits some clones. Under half of the omission traces to an unresolved V gene where checked; the cause of the rest is unknown. The sample records approximately 140,000 clones, roughly 84% of which are singletons. The ten largest clones add up to about 38% of the sample. Sequenced input: peripheral blood. All receptors derive from a human donor in a cohort sampled during active COVID-19.

The V gene is TRBV9, the J gene TRBJ2-1; 8 bases agree with TRBD1. V shed 1 base, J shed 1 base, and the junction held 1 base outside the gene matches. Germline V CDR1 and CDR2: SGDLS, YYNGEE. CDR3 length equals 15 residues. This CDR3 reads CASSVQGASYNEQFF. CDR3 DNA sequence: TGTGCCAGCAGCGTACAGGGGGCGTCCTACAATGAGCAGTTCTTC.

This chain links TRBV5-1 with TRBJ1-1; D gene uncertain. Deletions cut 4 bases from V and 1 base from J, with 5 bases between. The CDR3 consists of 12 residues. From germline, CDR1 is SGHRS and CDR2 YFSETQ. Written as DNA, the CDR3 is TGCGCCAGCAGCGCGGGGAACACTGAAGCTTTCTTT. It encodes CASSAGNTEAFF.

The chain has TRBV25-1 and TRBJ1-3, with a weak D call TRBD1 (6 bases). The length of the CDR3 is 15 residues. Germline CDR1 is MGHDK and CDR2 is SYGVNS. The ends were cut back, 6 bases at V and 1 base at J, with 13 bases in the middle. CDR3 nucleotide sequence: TGTGCCAGCAGGGACAGAACATTGTCTGGAAACACCATATATTTT. Residues: CASRDRTLSGNTIYF.

V usage is TRBV11-2 and J usage is TRBJ1-1; D is unresolved. From germline, CDR1 is SGHAT and CDR2 FQNNGV. The length of the CDR3 is 14 residues. V was shortened by 0 bases and J by 9 bases, with 14 bases between the two germline ends. CDR3 protein: CASSLDLNGGKAFF. CDR3 DNA sequence: TGTGCCAGCAGCTTAGATCTAAACGGAGGGAAAGCTTTCTTT.

The chain links TRBV20-1 to TRBJ1-2; perhaps TRBD1 as D (6 bases). Per germline, CDR1 DFQATT and CDR2 SNEGSKA (reference sequence). This CDR3 is 11 amino acids long. CDR3 region: CGKGDGSGYTF. The CDR3 DNA follows: TGCGGAAAGGGGGATGGAAGTGGCTACACCTTC.

This clone has more than one count but fewer than ten. The V call is TRBV18, the J call TRBJ1-1, with a weak D call TRBD1 (5 bases). V was clipped by 6 bases and J by 1 base, with 12 bases between them. The germline V gene encodes CDR1 KGHSH and CDR2 LQKENI. CDR3 length: 14 amino acids. Written as DNA, the CDR3 is TGTGCCAGCTCGCCTGGTGGGGCGAACACTGAAGCTTTCTTT. Its protein product is CASSPGGANTEAFF.

This chain joins TRBV2 and TRBJ1-2; D is unresolved. The CDR3 extends over 12 amino acids. V was shortened by 3 bases and J by 1 base, with 3 bases between the two germline ends. Germline V gene lookup returns CDR1 SNHLY and CDR2 FYNNEI. CDR3 in amino acids: CASSDNNYGYTF. As DNA, the CDR3 is TGTGCCAGCAGTGACAATAACTATGGCTACACCTTC.

The genes are TRBV30 and TRBJ1-5, with 9 bases lining up with TRBD1. From germline, CDR1 is GTSNPN and CDR2 SVGIG (reference sequence). The V gene end was trimmed by 3 bases and the J gene end by 5 bases; junction bases not matched to a gene: 5. The CDR3 is 14 amino acids. The CDR3 protein is CAWSRTGEDQPQHF. The CDR3 coding sequence is TGTGCCTGGAGCCGGACAGGGGAGGATCAGCCCCAGCATTTT.

This rearrangement joins TRBV11-2 to TRBJ2-7; D may be TRBD1 (7 bases). Per germline, CDR1 SGHAT and CDR2 FQNNGV. Trimming left V 5 bases short and J 7 bases short, with 12 bases between. The CDR3 loop spans 12 amino acids. The CDR3 here is CASSLSGGEQYF. CDR3 DNA sequence: TGTGCCAGCAGCCTGTCAGGGGGGGAGCAGTACTTC.

This rearrangement joins TRBV5-1 to TRBJ2-7, with D unclear. The germline V gene has CDR1 SGHRS and CDR2 YFSETQ. The CDR3 contains 13 residues. The ends were cut back, 3 bases at V and 3 bases at J, with 10 bases in the middle. The CDR3 loop reads CASSSSPGYEQYF. In DNA, the CDR3 is TGCGCCAGCAGCTCGTCACCAGGCTACGAGCAGTACTTC.

In its sample, this clone was seen a few times. V is TRBV4-3 and J is TRBJ2-1; 7 bases fit TRBD1. The CDR3 is 14 amino acids. Trimming removed 0 bases from V and 9 bases from J; junction bases left unmatched: 5. CDR1 LGHNA and CDR2 YSLEER come from the germline V gene. The CDR3 DNA reads TGCGCCAGCAGCCAAGAACGACAGGGACGTGAGCAGTTCTTC. The encoded protein is CASSQERQGREQFF.

The rearrangement uses TRBV30 and TRBJ1-1, with 8 bases matching TRBD1. The CDR3 has 13 amino acids. Germline lookup yields CDR1 GTSNPN and CDR2 SVGIG (reference sequence). The junction had 11 bases not matched to a gene; V was cut back by 3 bases and J by 11 bases. CDR3 sequence reads: CAWRPDRAGGAFF. CDR3 nucleotide sequence: TGTGCCTGGAGACCGGACAGGGCTGGGGGTGCTTTCTTT.

The chain recombines TRBV6-4 with TRBJ1-6; tentative D call: TRBD1 (5 bases). Germline V lookup: CDR1 MRHNA, CDR2 SNTAGT. CDR3 length equals 15 residues. Trimming shortened V by 0 bases and J by 6 bases, and 9 bases separated the two germline ends. The CDR3 loop is CASSDSSQGNSPLHF. CDR3 sequence (DNA): TGTGCCAGCAGTGACTCAAGCCAGGGTAATTCACCCCTCCACTTT.

The chain joins TRBV25-1 to TRBJ1-2, with 10 nucleotides matching TRBD1. This CDR3 comprises 15 residues. From germline, CDR1 is MGHDK and CDR2 SYGVNS. Losses at the gene ends were 3 bases for V and 7 bases for J; bases not matched to a gene: 8. CDR3 in amino acids: CASSDTGQGESGYTF. In DNA form, the CDR3 reads TGTGCCAGCAGTGACACCGGACAGGGGGAGTCTGGCTACACCTTC.

V is TRBV5-1 and J is TRBJ2-7; 7 bases agree with TRBD1. The germline V gene has CDR1 SGHRS and CDR2 YFSETQ. V shed 4 bases and J 4 bases; nucleotides not matched to a gene: 2. The CDR3 has 12 amino acids. CDR3 nucleotides: TGCGCCAGCAGCCGGGACAGTTACGAGCAGTACTTC. Amino acids: CASSRDSYEQYF.

The CDR3 spells CASSEARSNTEAFF. CDR3 in DNA: TGTGCCAGCAGTGAAGCGCGGTCGAACACTGAAGCTTTCTTT. The chain couples TRBV6-1 to TRBJ1-1; no definite D call. The V end lost 0 bases, the J end lost 1 base, and 6 bases lay between the germline ends. The germline gives CDR1 MNHNS, CDR2 SASEGT. The CDR3 sequence is 14 residues long.

The chain carries TRBV20-1 and TRBJ2-1, with D hard to call. V was clipped by 3 bases and J by 12 bases, with 9 bases between them. The CDR3 is made up of 10 amino acids. CDR1 and CDR2 from the germline V gene are DFQATT and SNEGSKA (reference sequence). CDR3 sequence: CSASINSQFF. The CDR3 nucleotides are TGCAGTGCTAGTATAAACTCGCAGTTCTTC.

The chain carries TRBV19 and TRBJ2-2, with D unclear. The CDR3 runs 14 residues. Germline V gene sequence: CDR1 LNHDA, CDR2 SQIVND (reference sequence). Trimming shortened V by 1 base and J by 5 bases, and 8 bases separated the two germline ends. CDR3 coding DNA: TGTGCCAGTAGTATAGGCGAACTAACCGGGGAGCTGTTTTTT. It specifies CASSIGELTGELFF.

This clone was seen only once. This rearrangement joins TRBV9 to TRBJ2-5; TRBD2 is a possible D gene (5 bases). The germline V and J ends were trimmed by 4 bases and 0 bases, with 7 bases remaining between them. Germline loops: CDR1 SGDLS, CDR2 YYNGEE. CDR3 length: 13 amino acids. CDR3 protein: CASSTGNQETQYF. The CDR3 DNA reads as TGTGCCAGCAGCACCGGGAACCAAGAGACCCAGTACTTC.

The CDR3 sequence: CASSALAGRVYNEQFF. Here the CDR3 DNA reads TGTGCCAGCAGTGCTCTAGCGGGCCGGGTCTACAATGAGCAGTTCTTC. This chain joins TRBV6-1 and TRBJ2-1; 8 bases are a match to TRBD2. The CDR3 covers 16 residues. CDR1 is MNHNS and CDR2 is SASEGT in the germline V gene. With V trimmed by 4 bases and J by 3 bases, 8 bases remained unmatched.

The rearrangement links TRBV7-9 to TRBJ1-2; no definite D call. The V gene lost 2 bases and the J gene lost 4 bases, with 17 bases spanning the gap. The germline CDR1 and CDR2 sequences are SEHNR and FQNEAQ (reference sequence). CDR3 length: 16 residues. The CDR3 DNA is TGTGCCAGCAGCTTATTCGGATCCCGCGGCATCTATGGCTACACCTTC. It specifies CASSLFGSRGIYGYTF.

The J gene is TRBJ2-3, the V gene TRBV6-5, with a weak D call TRBD1 (5 bases). V dropped 6 bases and J dropped 5 bases, with 12 bases sitting between them. The germline V gene encodes CDR1 MNHEY and CDR2 SVGAGI. CDR3 length: 13 amino acids. In nucleotides, the CDR3 is TGTGCCAGCAGCTCCCAGACAGTAGATACGCAGTATTTT. Translating gives CASSSQTVDTQYF.

The genes are TRBV2 and TRBJ2-7; D unresolved. CDR1 is SNHLY and CDR2 is FYNNEI in the germline V gene. CDR3 length: 11 amino acids. Trimming shortened V by 1 base and J by 7 bases, and 5 bases separated the two germline ends. CDR3 region: CASSEVREQYF. CDR3 nucleotides: TGTGCCAGCAGTGAAGTCCGGGAGCAGTACTTC.

The genes are TRBV6-2 or TRBV6-3 and TRBJ2-1; 8 nucleotides align to TRBD1. This CDR3 contains 15 residues. V lost 2 bases to trimming and J lost 6 bases; unmatched junction nucleotides: 6. CDR1 and CDR2 from the germline V gene are MNHEY and SVGEGT. CDR3 sequence: CASSYTRDRSNEQFF. The CDR3 bases are TGTGCCAGCAGTTACACCCGGGACAGGTCCAATGAGCAGTTCTTC.

The rearrangement joins TRBV28 to TRBJ1-5; possibly TRBD1 for D (6 bases). From germline, CDR1 is MDHEN and CDR2 SYDVKM. The CDR3 sequence is 15 residues long. Trimming pared 1 base from V and 5 bases from J, leaving 12 bases between. This chain's CDR3 is CASSLLHRVHQPQHF. The CDR3 nucleotides read TGTGCCAGCAGTTTATTGCACAGGGTTCATCAGCCCCAGCATTTT.

This clone was seen once. The chain uses TRBV4-2 and TRBJ2-1; the D gene is possibly TRBD2 (5 bases). Looked up from germline, CDR1 is LGHNA and CDR2 is YNFKEQ. With 3 bases removed from V and 5 bases from J, the gap between germline ends came to 14 bases. The CDR3 covers 15 residues. The CDR3 loop reads CASSQARGQHNEQFF. In nucleotides, the CDR3 is TGTGCCAGCAGCCAGGCCCGCGGGCAACACAATGAGCAGTTCTTC.

This clone has a single count. This chain joins TRBV15 and TRBJ2-3, with a possible D match to TRBD2 (6 bases). V lost 0 bases to trimming and J lost 1 base, with 11 bases between them. Per the germline V gene, CDR1 is LNHNV and CDR2 is YYDKDF (reference sequence). The CDR3 spans 16 residues. CDR3 region: CATSRDSGWGTDTQYF. The DNA of the CDR3 is TGTGCCACCAGCAGAGATAGCGGTTGGGGCACAGATACGCAGTATTTT. The full variable domain, in which reference TRBV15 and TRBJ2-3 provide the parts outside the CDR3, is DAMVIQNPRYQVTQFGKPVTLSCSQTLNHNVMYWYQQKSSQAPKLLFHYYDKDFNNEADTPDNFQSRRPNTSFCFLDIRSPGLGDTAMYLCATSRDSGWGTDTQYFGPGTRLTVL.

This chain connects TRBV27 to TRBJ2-1, with 8 positions matching TRBD2. The ends lost 10 bases at V and 10 bases at J; junction bases unmatched: 9. Germline V lookup: CDR1 MNHEY, CDR2 SMNVEV (reference sequence). This CDR3 spans 12 amino acids. The CDR3 bases are TGTGCCACCTCCCGGACTAGCAACGAGCAGTTCTTC. Translation: CATSRTSNEQFF.

The chain links TRBV28 to TRBJ1-2, with D maybe TRBD1 (5 bases). This CDR3 is built from 14 residues. Trimming cost V 5 bases and J 4 bases, with 14 bases left between them. From germline, CDR1 is MDHEN and CDR2 SYDVKM. The CDR3 protein is CASSLGAGFYGYTF. DNA for the CDR3: TGTGCCAGCAGTCTAGGGGCAGGGTTCTATGGCTACACCTTC.

This clone was observed a handful of times. CDR3 in DNA: TGTGCCAGCAGTTACGGGGGTCTAGCGGGGAACACCGGGGAGCTGTTTTTT. Protein sequence: CASSYGGLAGNTGELFF. This sequence joins TRBV6-2 or TRBV6-3 and TRBJ2-2, with 8 bases fitting TRBD2. The V gene end was trimmed by 2 bases and the J gene end by 1 base; junction bases not matched to a gene: 6. CDR3 length: 17 residues. Germline V gives CDR1 MNHEY, CDR2 SVGEGT.